Each of the 15 T cell receptor beta chains below was sequenced from the same sample in a study of blood T cell repertoires in COVID-19. Only in-frame clones appear in the TCRdb table, and some are missing; sequencing was by immunoSEQ multiplex PCR. The sample records about 150,000 clones, 75% to 90% being singletons. Sequenced sample: peripheral blood. All receptors derive from a man older than 75 with acute or convalescent COVID-19.

The gene calls are TRBV19 and TRBJ1-6; TRBD1 matches 8 bases. After removal of 5 bases from V and 8 bases from J, the junction contained 2 bases not matched to a gene. Germline CDR1 LNHDA, CDR2 SQIVND (reference sequence). The length of the CDR3 is 13 residues. The CDR3 DNA follows: TGTGCCAGTAGTGGGACAGGAGATTCACCCCTCCACTTT. It translates to CASSGTGDSPLHF. Full variable domain (rest looked up from reference TRBV19 and TRBJ1-6): DGGITQSPKYLFRKEGQNVTLSCEQNLNHDAMYWYRQDPGQGLRLIYYSQIVNDFQKGDIAEGYSVSREKKESFPLTVTSAQKNPTAFYLCASSGTGDSPLHFGNGTRLTVT.

The chain links TRBV30 to TRBJ1-1, with a tentative D call TRBD1 (5 bases). The CDR3 covers 12 residues. Trimming removed 5 bases at V and 4 bases at J, with 11 bases between. Germline loops: CDR1 GTSNPN, CDR2 SVGIG (reference sequence). CDR3 nucleotides: TGTGCCTGGGCGGCGGGGCGCACTGAAGCTTTCTTT. It is translated as CAWAAGRTEAFF.

The chain joins TRBV27 to TRBJ2-1, with a weak D call TRBD1 (5 bases). V lost 5 bases and J 8 bases, leaving 22 bases between the germline ends. Germline CDR1 and CDR2: MNHEY and SMNVEV (reference sequence). CDR3 length: 16 amino acids. Written as DNA, the CDR3 is TGTGCCAGCAGTAAGGGGATCGAACTGCCCTTCTATGAGCAGTTCTTC. It codes for CASSKGIELPFYEQFF.

This clone appeared once. This rearrangement joins TRBV7-9 to TRBJ2-7, with D possibly matching TRBD2 (6 bases). CDR1 and CDR2 from the germline V gene are SEHNR and FQNEAQ (reference sequence). The CDR3 spans 13 residues. V shed 2 bases and J shed 2 bases, with 7 bases lying between them. DNA of the CDR3: TGTGCCAGCAGCTTAAGCGGGCCCTACGAGCAGTACTTC. Residues: CASSLSGPYEQYF.

This chain joins TRBV20-1 and TRBJ2-5; TRBD2 aligns across 8 bases. This CDR3 is 14 amino acids long. Looked up from germline, CDR1 is DFQATT and CDR2 is SNEGSKA (reference sequence). Trimming removed 3 bases from V and 4 bases from J; junction bases left unmatched: 7. The CDR3 sequence is CSASRGGPPETQYF. The CDR3 region has the DNA TGCAGTGCTAGTCGCGGGGGGCCCCCAGAGACCCAGTACTTC.

This rearrangement joins TRBV20-1 to TRBJ2-5; maybe TRBD1 (5 bases). Germline CDR1 is DFQATT and CDR2 is SNEGSKA (reference sequence). V lost 3 bases to trimming and J lost 4 bases, with 15 bases between them. The CDR3 is made up of 14 amino acids. The CDR3 here is CSASPRAVSETQYF. As DNA, the CDR3 is TGCAGTGCTAGTCCCAGGGCAGTTTCAGAGACCCAGTACTTC.

The chain recombines TRBV5-1 with TRBJ1-3, with D maybe TRBD1 (5 bases). Germline V gives CDR1 SGHRS, CDR2 YFSETQ. The V gene lost 2 bases and the J gene lost 0 bases, with 12 bases spanning the gap. The CDR3 contains 16 residues. The CDR3 DNA follows: TGCGCCAGCAGCTTTAGGGGTTATAACTCTGGAAACACCATATATTTT. Translating gives CASSFRGYNSGNTIYF.

In nucleotides, the CDR3 is TGTGCCAGCAGCTCGGGCGCCGAGGGAAATGAGCAGTTCTTC. Its translation is CASSSGAEGNEQFF. V gene TRBV6-2 or TRBV6-3 combines with J gene TRBJ2-1, with D possibly TRBD2 on 5 matching bases. Trimming left V 6 bases short and J 7 bases short, with 16 bases between. CDR1 is MNHEY and CDR2 is SVGEGT in the germline V gene. The CDR3 loop spans 14 amino acids.

The J gene is TRBJ2-2, the V gene TRBV11-2; 8 bases align to TRBD2. The germline gives CDR1 SGHAT, CDR2 FQNNGV. CDR3 length equals 16 residues. Trimming removed 5 bases from V and 5 bases from J; junction bases left unmatched: 10. The CDR3, as DNA: TGTGCCAGCAGCCCAAGATCCGGGGGGGAGACCGGGGAGCTGTTTTTT. It specifies CASSPRSGGETGELFF.

This clone appeared a single time. The V gene is TRBV29-1, the J gene TRBJ1-4; TRBD1 might be the D (5 bases). This CDR3 spans 13 amino acids. V was cut by 5 bases and J by 7 bases, with 14 bases left in between. Germline V gene data show CDR1 as SQVTM and CDR2 as ANQGSEA. The CDR3 loop is CSVPGIRGEKLFF. As DNA, the CDR3 is TGCAGCGTTCCAGGGATCCGAGGTGAAAAACTGTTTTTT.

The chain recombines TRBV6-4 with TRBJ1-4; D is perhaps TRBD1 (6 bases). CDR3 length equals 17 residues. The V and J ends lost 8 bases and 3 bases respectively, with 22 bases between them. CDR1 MRHNA and CDR2 SNTAGT come from the germline V gene. CDR3 in DNA: TGTGCCAGCCGGGATTGGGGTAGGGCAGGGGCTAATGAAAAACTGTTTTTT. This sequence encodes CASRDWGRAGANEKLFF.

This chain uses TRBV3-1 (or the pseudogene TRBV3-2) with TRBJ2-2; TRBD1 aligns across 11 bases. The CDR3 loop spans 14 amino acids. Germline values: CDR1 LGHDT, CDR2 YNNKEL (reference sequence). The V segment lost 8 bases and the J segment 5 bases; nucleotides outside the gene matches: 4. This CDR3 is CASGGTGGTGELFF. DNA of the CDR3: TGTGCCAGCGGCGGGACAGGGGGTACCGGGGAGCTGTTTTTT.

This chain links TRBV27 with TRBJ1-5; 10 nucleotides align to TRBD1. V trimming: 6 bases; J trimming: 4 bases; junction bases outside the gene matches: 3. This CDR3 is 14 amino acids long. The germline V gene has CDR1 MNHEY and CDR2 SMNVEV (reference sequence). The CDR3 loop reads CASRRTGGNQPQHF. The CDR3, as DNA: TGTGCCAGCAGGCGGACAGGGGGGAATCAGCCCCAGCATTTT.

The V gene is TRBV29-1, the J gene TRBJ2-1; TRBD2 agrees at 7 bases. The J segment lost 4 bases and the V segment lost 8 bases, leaving 8 bases of the junction unmatched. The CDR3 is 13 residues long. CDR1 is SQVTM, CDR2 ANQGSEA, per germline. CDR3 nucleotides: TGCAGCACCGACGGGGGGAGGTACAATGAGCAGTTCTTC. Protein product: CSTDGGRYNEQFF.

The chain joins TRBV5-5 to TRBJ2-3; maybe TRBD1 (5 bases). This CDR3 comprises 13 residues. Trimming shortened V by 5 bases and J by 2 bases, and 9 bases separated the two germline ends. Looked up from germline, CDR1 is SGHKS and CDR2 is YYEKEE (reference sequence). CDR3 bases: TGTGCCAGCAGTAGACAGCACACAGATACGCAGTATTTT. It encodes CASSRQHTDTQYF. The full variable domain, in which reference TRBV5-5 and TRBJ2-3 provide the parts outside the CDR3, is DAGVTQSPTHLIKTRGQQVTLRCSPISGHKSVSWYQQVLGQGPQFIFQYYEKEERGRGNFPDRFSARQFPNYSSELNVNALLLGDSALYLCASSRQHTDTQYFGPGTRLTVL.